Shown below are 32 T cell receptor beta chains from a single sample sequenced in a study of shared clonotypes between healthy human individuals. Naive-designated CD8 cells lacked CD45RO, were positively enriched for CCR7, and omitted terminally differentiated effector memory CD45RA+ cells. Profiling relied on immunoSEQ multiplex PCR, and the TCRdb table lists in-frame clones only, not all of them. The repertoire holds about 600,000 clones, 95% seen once, with around 0.097% in the top ten. The sample consisted of naive CD8+ T cells sorted from blood. The source of these receptors is a woman in her 30s in good health.

V is TRBV9 and J is TRBJ2-1; 9 bases agree with TRBD2. The CDR3 is 15 amino acids. The V segment lost 4 bases and the J segment 8 bases; nucleotides outside the gene matches: 10. CDR1 and CDR2 (germline): SGDLS, YYNGEE. The CDR3 loop reads CASSLWEAGGYEQFF. For the CDR3, the DNA is TGTGCCAGCAGCCTCTGGGAAGCGGGAGGCTATGAGCAGTTCTTC.

The chain recombines TRBV2 with TRBJ2-7, with 11 positions matching TRBD1. The ends lost 11 bases at V and 4 bases at J; junction bases unmatched: 7. Germline V gene data show CDR1 as SNHLY and CDR2 as FYNNEI. The CDR3 length is 13 residues. The CDR3 DNA is TGTGCCTCCCAGGGGGACAGGGGGTACGAGCAGTACTTC. Translated: CASQGDRGYEQYF.

The J gene is TRBJ2-1, the V gene TRBV27; 14 nucleotides align to TRBD2. The junction had 3 bases not matched to a gene; V was cut back by 2 bases and J by 6 bases. Germline loops: CDR1 MNHEY, CDR2 SMNVEV (reference sequence). This CDR3 has 16 residues. CDR3 sequence reads: CASSLLGTSGSNEQFF. The CDR3 region has the DNA TGTGCCAGCAGTTTACTAGGGACTAGCGGGAGCAATGAGCAGTTCTTC.

The CDR3 region has the DNA TGCGCCAGCAGCTGGTGGACAGGGGGCTTGGATACGCAGTATTTT. This codes for CASSWWTGGLDTQYF. The chain couples TRBV5-1 to TRBJ2-3, with 11 bases identical to TRBD1. Trimming took 3 bases from V and 6 from J; bases not matched to a gene: 6. The CDR3 covers 15 residues. CDR1 is SGHRS and CDR2 is YFSETQ in the germline V gene.

V usage is TRBV5-1 and J usage is TRBJ1-2; TRBD1 aligns across 7 bases. The CDR3 is made up of 14 amino acids. The germline V gene encodes CDR1 SGHRS and CDR2 YFSETQ. J was trimmed by 5 bases and V by 1 base; bases with no gene match: 5. The CDR3: CASSLTGAGYGYTF. The CDR3 coding sequence is TGCGCCAGCAGCTTGACAGGGGCAGGGTATGGCTACACCTTC.

The chain carries TRBV4-1 and TRBJ1-3; TRBD1 is a possible D gene (6 bases). Germline V gene data show CDR1 as MGHRA and CDR2 as YSYEKL. There are 14 residues in the CDR3. Trimming removed 3 bases at V and 4 bases at J, with 10 bases between. CDR3 bases: TGCGCCAGCAGCCACTCAGGGGAAGGAAACACCATATATTTT. Translating it yields CASSHSGEGNTIYF.

The genes are TRBV7-6 and TRBJ2-3; D gene unclear. The CDR3 extends over 14 amino acids. Trimming removed 5 bases from V and 1 base from J, with 10 bases in between. Germline V lookup: CDR1 SGHVS, CDR2 FNYEAQ. The CDR3 nucleotides read TGTGCCAGCAGCCTCTATGGAGGCACAGATACGCAGTATTTT. It codes for CASSLYGGTDTQYF.

This clone has only one observation. The chain joins TRBV7-9 to TRBJ1-1; 7 bases align to TRBD1. J was trimmed by 3 bases and V by 8 bases; bases with no gene match: 18. There are 17 residues in the CDR3. Looked up from germline, CDR1 is SEHNR and CDR2 is FQNEAQ (reference sequence). The DNA for the CDR3 is TGTGCCAGCGGGCGGGAAGGACAGGCGAGTGTGTACACTGAAGCTTTCTTT. It codes for CASGREGQASVYTEAFF.

The table lists this clone with a few counts. This chain joins TRBV4-2 and TRBJ2-2; D not certain. V was pared by 1 base and J by 4 bases, with 4 bases between. The CDR3 runs to 13 residues. Germline V gene data show CDR1 as LGHNA and CDR2 as YNFKEQ. CDR3 protein: CASSQVATGELFF. CDR3 in DNA: TGTGCCAGCAGCCAAGTCGCCACCGGGGAGCTGTTTTTT.

The J gene is TRBJ2-1, the V gene TRBV7-9; 7 positions agree with TRBD2. This CDR3 spans 15 amino acids. Germline loops: CDR1 SEHNR, CDR2 FQNEAQ (reference sequence). The trim removed 5 bases at V and 5 bases at J, leaving 9 bases unmatched. The CDR3: CASSPGGTMNNEQFF. The CDR3 DNA sequence: TGTGCCAGCAGCCCCGGGGGGACTATGAACAATGAGCAGTTCTTC. Full variable domain (remainder filled in from reference TRBV7-9 and TRBJ2-1): DTGVSQNPRHKITKRGQNVTFRCDPISEHNRLYWYRQTLGQGPEFLTYFQNEAQLEKSRLLSDRFSAERPKGSFSTLEIQRTEQGDSAMYLCASSPGGTMNNEQFFGPGTRLTVL.

The chain links TRBV28 to TRBJ2-5, with D unresolved. V lost 6 bases, J lost 2 bases, and 19 bases lay in between. Germline-derived CDR1 and CDR2 are MDHEN and SYDVKM. The CDR3 totals 16 residues. The CDR3: CASSPRARRRQETQYF. The CDR3 nucleotides read TGTGCCAGCAGCCCCCGAGCGCGACGGAGACAAGAGACCCAGTACTTC.

This rearrangement joins TRBV28 to TRBJ2-3; TRBD1 matches at 11 bases. Germline-derived CDR1 and CDR2 are MDHEN and SYDVKM. The length of the CDR3 is 18 residues. V trimming: 4 bases; J trimming: 5 bases; junction bases outside the gene matches: 14. The CDR3 loop is CASSSPPLGTGGRDTQYF. CDR3 nucleotides: TGTGCCAGCAGTTCCCCCCCCCTTGGGACAGGGGGGAGAGATACGCAGTATTTT.

V gene TRBV27 combines with J gene TRBJ1-1; 10 nucleotides agree with TRBD1. CDR1 MNHEY and CDR2 SMNVEV come from the germline V gene (reference sequence). V lost 3 bases to trimming and J lost 4 bases; unmatched junction nucleotides: 8. The CDR3 totals 16 residues. The CDR3 reads CASSFGTGVLGTEAFF. CDR3 sequence (DNA): TGTGCCAGCAGTTTCGGGACAGGGGTACTAGGCACTGAAGCTTTCTTT.

The rearrangement links TRBV9 to TRBJ1-4; a possible D gene is TRBD1 (5 bases). Trimming pared 1 base from V and 7 bases from J, leaving 14 bases between. The CDR3 contains 15 residues. Germline CDR1 SGDLS, CDR2 YYNGEE. CDR3 protein: CASSVTAGSSEKLFF. CDR3 bases: TGTGCCAGCAGCGTAACGGCAGGGTCGAGTGAAAAACTGTTTTTT.

The chain recombines TRBV6-6 with TRBJ1-2; TRBD1 is a possible D gene (5 bases). The germline gives CDR1 MNHNY, CDR2 SVGAGI (reference sequence). This CDR3 is 13 amino acids long. Trimming pared 3 bases from V and 3 bases from J, leaving 8 bases between. As DNA, the CDR3 is TGTGCCAGCAGTTATCAGGGCGACTATGGCTACACCTTC. This encodes CASSYQGDYGYTF.

The chain uses TRBV4-2 and TRBJ2-5; TRBD1 agrees at 7 bases. V was clipped by 4 bases and J by 2 bases; unmatched bases: 1. Germline V gene lookup returns CDR1 LGHNA and CDR2 YNFKEQ. This CDR3 region has 13 residues. The CDR3: CASSPGQQETQYF. CDR3 nucleotides: TGTGCCAGCAGCCCGGGACAGCAAGAGACCCAGTACTTC.

In this sample, this clone turned up once. This chain connects TRBV11-2 to TRBJ2-1, with TRBD2 as a possible D gene (5 bases). V lost 4 bases and J 6 bases, leaving 19 bases between the germline ends. From germline, CDR1 is SGHAT and CDR2 FQNNGV. This CDR3 has 16 amino acids. CDR3 in amino acids: CASSSLRASMGNEQFF. The CDR3 DNA reads TGTGCCAGCAGCTCCCTCCGGGCTAGCATGGGCAATGAGCAGTTCTTC.

This rearrangement joins TRBV29-1 to TRBJ2-7; no definite D call. Germline values: CDR1 SQVTM, CDR2 ANQGSEA. This CDR3 spans 12 amino acids. The V and J ends lost 5 bases and 3 bases respectively, with 11 bases between them. In DNA, the CDR3 is TGCAGCGTTCGTAACTCGCGCTACGAGCAGTACTTC. Amino acids: CSVRNSRYEQYF.

The chain uses TRBV4-1 and TRBJ2-5; D not resolved. The J call may not be correct, given that the DNA end is closer to TRBJ2-7. This CDR3 region has 11 residues. The V gene's germline CDR1 is MGHRA and CDR2 YSYEKL. The CDR3 nucleotides are TGCGCCAGCAGCCAAGAAGCCGAGCAGTACTTC. Its protein product is CASSQEAEQYF.

The CDR3 region is CASSFSRYTGELFF. The CDR3 DNA reads as TGTGCCAGCAGTTTCTCACGGTACACCGGGGAGCTGTTTTTT. This chain uses TRBV28 with TRBJ2-2; D call uncertain. The germline gives CDR1 MDHEN, CDR2 SYDVKM. The CDR3 contains 14 residues. V gave up 3 bases and J gave up 3 bases, with 8 bases separating them. Full variable domain (missing parts from reference TRBV28 and TRBJ2-2): DVKVTQSSRYLVKRTGEKVFLECVQDMDHENMFWYRQDPGLGLRLIYFSYDVKMKEKGDIPEGYSVSREKKERFSLILESASTNQTSMYLCASSFSRYTGELFFGEGSRLTVL.

The chain is built from TRBV2 and TRBJ2-2; no clear D gene. V dropped 2 bases and J dropped 8 bases, with 9 bases sitting between them. CDR1 is SNHLY and CDR2 is FYNNEI in the germline V gene. CDR3 length: 13 residues. The CDR3 sequence is CASSEIGPGELFF. The CDR3, as DNA: TGTGCCAGCAGTGAAATAGGGCCTGGGGAGCTGTTTTTT.

The gene calls are TRBV27 and TRBJ2-3; D might be TRBD2 (5 bases). V was trimmed by 0 bases and J by 4 bases, leaving 17 bases between them. The CDR3 has 17 amino acids. Germline V gene lookup returns CDR1 MNHEY and CDR2 SMNVEV (reference sequence). The CDR3 region is CASSLSNSWGVPDTQYF. The CDR3, as DNA: TGTGCCAGCAGTTTATCAAACTCGTGGGGAGTGCCAGATACGCAGTATTTT.

The chain carries TRBV27 and TRBJ1-2; the match to TRBD1 covers 9 bases. In germline, CDR1 is MNHEY, CDR2 SMNVEV (reference sequence). The CDR3 contains 12 residues. The J segment lost 7 bases and the V segment lost 6 bases, leaving 3 bases of the junction unmatched. DNA of the CDR3: TGTGCCAGCAGCACAGGGGGCAGTGGCTACACCTTC. Translated: CASSTGGSGYTF.

The rearrangement links TRBV6-1 to TRBJ2-1; 7 bases map to TRBD1. The V gene end was trimmed by 6 bases and the J gene end by 5 bases; junction bases not matched to a gene: 4. The V gene's germline CDR1 is MNHNS and CDR2 SASEGT. This CDR3 has 13 residues. The CDR3 nucleotides are TGTGCCAGCAGGCCGGGACAGAACAATGAGCAGTTCTTC. It encodes CASRPGQNNEQFF.

The chain couples TRBV9 to TRBJ2-2; 9 bases fit TRBD2. CDR3 length: 16 amino acids. Germline CDR1 SGDLS, CDR2 YYNGEE. The V and J ends lost 0 bases and 6 bases, in that order; junction bases with no gene match: 6. Here the CDR3 reads CASSVDAGGPSGELFF. The CDR3, as DNA: TGTGCCAGCAGCGTAGATGCGGGAGGGCCGTCCGGGGAGCTGTTTTTT.

This chain uses TRBV28 with TRBJ2-7; 12 bases map to TRBD2. CDR1 and CDR2 (germline): MDHEN, SYDVKM. Losses at the gene ends were 5 bases for V and 6 bases for J; bases not matched to a gene: 5. The CDR3 contains 14 residues. The CDR3 region is CASSPLAGGIEQYF. CDR3 nucleotides: TGTGCCAGCAGTCCTCTAGCGGGAGGGATCGAGCAGTACTTC.

This chain joins TRBV19 and TRBJ1-5; 7 bases align to TRBD1. With 6 bases clipped from V and 10 bases from J, the junction kept 15 bases outside the gene matches. The CDR3 runs 15 residues. Germline CDR1 reads LNHDA; CDR2 reads SQIVND (reference sequence). The CDR3 DNA follows: TGTGCCAGTAGCGGGACAGACATGACGGTGCGACCCCAGCATTTT. Its translation is CASSGTDMTVRPQHF.

The rearrangement joins TRBV27 to TRBJ1-6; the D gene is possibly TRBD1 (5 bases). Germline V gene sequence: CDR1 MNHEY, CDR2 SMNVEV (reference sequence). V was cut by 8 bases and J by 7 bases, with 18 bases left in between. CDR3 length: 15 residues. The CDR3 DNA reads as TGTGCCAGCGGGCACGGGATTGGGGGGAATTCACCCCTCCACTTT. Translation gives CASGHGIGGNSPLHF.

J is TRBJ2-5 and V is TRBV13; 7 positions match TRBD1. V gave up 5 bases and J gave up 1 base; unmatched junction bases: 4. The CDR3 totals 14 residues. CDR1 and CDR2 (germline): PRHDT, FYEKMQ (reference sequence). CDR3 nucleotides: TGTGCCAGCAGCAACTGGGACAGCCAAGAGACCCAGTACTTC. It specifies CASSNWDSQETQYF.

The gene calls are TRBV28 and TRBJ2-7; 9 nucleotides agree with TRBD2. Per the germline V gene, CDR1 is MDHEN and CDR2 is SYDVKM. J was trimmed by 1 base and V by 4 bases; bases with no gene match: 2. This CDR3 has 14 amino acids. CDR3 sequence (DNA): TGTGCCAGCAGTTCGCGGGAGGGATCCTACGAGCAGTACTTC. Translation gives CASSSREGSYEQYF. The full variable domain, completed using reference TRBV28 and TRBJ2-7, is DVKVTQSSRYLVKRTGEKVFLECVQDMDHENMFWYRQDPGLGLRLIYFSYDVKMKEKGDIPEGYSVSREKKERFSLILESASTNQTSMYLCASSSREGSYEQYFGPGTRLTVT.

V usage is TRBV25-1 and J usage is TRBJ1-2; TRBD1 matches 8 bases. Germline V gene data show CDR1 as MGHDK and CDR2 as SYGVNS. V was pared by 5 bases and J by 6 bases, with 8 bases of the junction left unmatched. The CDR3 spans 14 residues. Here the CDR3 DNA reads TGTGCCAGCAGTATGGGTAGACAGGGGCATGGCTACACCTTC. This codes for CASSMGRQGHGYTF.

DNA of the CDR3: TGTGCCAGCAGCCAAGATATTATTGGGGGCCAATCTGGAACTGAAGCTTTCTTT. Its protein product is CASSQDIIGGQSGTEAFF. The V and J genes are TRBV4-2 and TRBJ1-1; TRBD1 might be the D (6 bases). Germline lookup yields CDR1 LGHNA and CDR2 YNFKEQ. The CDR3 is 18 amino acids. V was clipped by 0 bases and J by 5 bases, with 22 bases between them.